The clone carrying this TCR beta chain has just a few counts. This record belongs to a study of control samples from healthy donors and cancer patients. Sequencing used immunoSEQ multiplex PCR; TCRdb keeps in-frame clones, though not all of them. The repertoire holds roughly 130,000 clones, with approximately 91% as singletons. Trimming removed 3 bases at V and 2 bases at J, with 6 bases between. Per germline, CDR1 KGHDR and CDR2 SFDVKD. The CDR3 runs to 13 residues. The sequencing sample was made of blood. The chain employs TRBV24-1 and TRBJ1-1; D remains ambiguous. This receptor was taken from a man between 50 and 59 years old in good health. The CDR3 reads CATSDHRNTEAFF. The CDR3 region has the DNA TGTGCCACCAGTGATCACAGAAACACTGAAGCTTTCTTT.